This entry lists 31 T cell receptor beta chains sequenced from one sample in a study of shared clonotypes between healthy human individuals. Assay: immunoSEQ multiplex PCR; the TCRdb copy retains only in-frame clones and omits some. The sample has about 1.5 million clones; around 98% are singletons. Sequencing input: naive CD4+ T cells sorted from blood. Specified subset: CD45RA+ positively selected. The origin of the receptors is a man aged 25 to 45 in good health.

The rearrangement joins TRBV4-3 to TRBJ1-2, with D tentatively TRBD1 (5 bases). The CDR3 sequence is 15 residues long. Trimming removed 0 bases at V and 3 bases at J, with 11 bases between. CDR1 and CDR2 from the germline V gene are LGHNA and YSLEER. The CDR3 DNA is TGCGCCAGCAGCCAAGATACCCAGGGCCACTATGGCTACACCTTC. This sequence encodes CASSQDTQGHYGYTF.

This chain joins TRBV27 and TRBJ2-7; a possible D gene is TRBD2 (6 bases). Trimming took 2 bases from V and 0 from J, leaving 14 bases between them. The CDR3 extends over 16 amino acids. Germline loops: CDR1 MNHEY, CDR2 SMNVEV (reference sequence). CDR3 nucleotides: TGTGCCAGCAGTTTAAGGAGCGGGCCTAGCTCCTACGAGCAGTACTTC. It encodes CASSLRSGPSSYEQYF.

V usage is TRBV6-5 and J usage is TRBJ2-3; 13 nucleotides align to TRBD2. With 4 bases clipped from V and 6 bases from J, the junction kept 7 bases outside the gene matches. The CDR3 is 16 amino acids. In germline, CDR1 is MNHEY, CDR2 SVGAGI. The CDR3 region has the DNA TGTGCCAGCAGTTGGACTAGCGGGAGTATAACGGATACGCAGTATTTT. Translating it yields CASSWTSGSITDTQYF.

The rearrangement joins TRBV7-5 to TRBJ2-3; no check of the table's D call, TRBD2, against the DNA was made. TRBV7-5 has pseudogene status. This CDR3 spans 18 amino acids. CDR3 DNA: TGTGTCAGAAGCTTAATCCCGGGACTAGCGGCTCCGGGGGATACGCAGTATTTT. This codes for CVRSLIPGLAAPGDTQYF.

This chain joins TRBV9 and TRBJ2-5; D unresolved. V lost 0 bases, J lost 1 base, and 10 bases lay in between. The CDR3 totals 15 residues. Germline CDR1 and CDR2: SGDLS and YYNGEE. The CDR3 nucleotides are TGTGCCAGCAGCGTAGGGGTGGGCGGCCAAGAGACCCAGTACTTC. Its translation: CASSVGVGGQETQYF.

The rearrangement uses TRBV18 and TRBJ1-2, with D possibly being TRBD1 (5 bases). The CDR3 spans 14 residues. Germline assignment: CDR1 KGHSH and CDR2 LQKENI. Trimming shortened V by 3 bases and J by 7 bases, and 15 bases separated the two germline ends. The CDR3 coding sequence is TGTGCCAGCTCACCGCTACAGGACTCGGGTGGCTACACCTTC. This codes for CASSPLQDSGGYTF.

V is TRBV2 and J is TRBJ2-2; no clear D. The CDR3 covers 15 residues. V lost 4 bases, J lost 8 bases, and 17 bases lay in between. Germline values: CDR1 SNHLY, CDR2 FYNNEI. The CDR3 nucleotides are TGTGCCAGCAGTGTGGGGAATTCCCCAGCGGGGGAGCTGTTTTTT. Amino acid sequence: CASSVGNSPAGELFF.

The rearrangement links TRBV18 to TRBJ2-5, with D possibly TRBD2 on 5 matching bases. Between the trimmed V and J ends, which lost 0 bases and 5 bases, there was a span of 10 bases. CDR3 length: 14 residues. The germline gives CDR1 KGHSH, CDR2 LQKENI. The CDR3: CASSPPTIVETQYF. The CDR3 bases are TGTGCCAGCTCACCACCGACTATAGTGGAGACCCAGTACTTC.

This chain uses TRBV9 with TRBJ1-2; D gene unclear. Germline lookup yields CDR1 SGDLS and CDR2 YYNGEE. The ends were cut back, 5 bases at V and 3 bases at J, with 11 bases in the middle. The CDR3 runs to 13 residues. The CDR3 bases are TGTGCCAGCAGTCCAAAGATCGACTATGGCTACACCTTC. Protein sequence: CASSPKIDYGYTF.

This clone was seen a single time. The rearrangement joins TRBV7-9 to TRBJ1-4; unclear D gene. Per germline, CDR1 SEHNR and CDR2 FQNEAQ (reference sequence). The length of the CDR3 is 13 residues. V was shortened by 2 bases and J by 5 bases, with 6 bases between the two germline ends. In nucleotides, the CDR3 is TGTGCCAGCAGCTTAAGCCGGAATGAAAAACTGTTTTTT. It codes for CASSLSRNEKLFF.

V and J are TRBV9 and TRBJ2-1, with a possible D match to TRBD2 (6 bases). CDR1 is SGDLS, CDR2 YYNGEE, per germline. The CDR3 has 18 amino acids. Trimming took off 4 bases at V and 4 bases at J, with 24 bases between the two ends. CDR3 sequence reads: CASSPLPKTTGGYNEQFF. The DNA for the CDR3 is TGTGCCAGCAGCCCACTACCCAAGACTACCGGAGGGTACAATGAGCAGTTCTTC.

The gene calls are TRBV6-6 and TRBJ2-1; no definite D call. The V end was cut by 3 bases, the J end by 9 bases, with 9 bases between. Germline assignment: CDR1 MNHNY and CDR2 SVGAGI (reference sequence). The CDR3 is 12 amino acids. CDR3 amino acids: CASSYLLGEQFF. The CDR3 DNA reads TGTGCCAGCAGTTATCTTTTGGGTGAGCAGTTCTTC.

On this clone: Other DNA sequences in this sample translate to the same CDR3. The V gene is TRBV6-1, the J gene TRBJ2-5; TRBD1 matches 8 bases. J was trimmed by 2 bases and V by 5 bases; bases with no gene match: 4. This CDR3 has 14 residues. Germline CDR1 is MNHNS and CDR2 is SASEGT. The CDR3 region is CASSKDRVQETQYF. DNA of the CDR3: TGTGCCAGCAGTAAGGACAGGGTACAAGAGACCCAGTACTTC.

The V call is TRBV4-1, the J call TRBJ2-5; D is ambiguous. The CDR3 spans 13 residues. V was pared by 2 bases and J by 4 bases, with 8 bases between. Germline V gene data show CDR1 as MGHRA and CDR2 as YSYEKL. For the CDR3, the DNA is TGCGCCAGCAGCCAAATGGTCCTAGAGACCCAGTACTTC. Translated: CASSQMVLETQYF.

This clone has only one observation. CDR3 nucleotides: TGTGCCAGCAGCAGAAGAGTCACAGATACGCAGTATTTT. It encodes CASSRRVTDTQYF. The chain couples TRBV13 to TRBJ2-3, with D hard to call. V dropped 5 bases and J dropped 2 bases, with 8 bases sitting between them. From germline, CDR1 is PRHDT and CDR2 FYEKMQ (reference sequence). This CDR3 has 13 residues.

The chain couples TRBV5-1 to TRBJ2-5, with D perhaps being TRBD1 or TRBD2 (5 bases each). V lost 4 bases and J 1 base, leaving 11 bases between the germline ends. The germline V gene encodes CDR1 SGHRS and CDR2 YFSETQ. The CDR3 extends over 14 amino acids. CDR3 sequence: CASSPTGTQETQYF. CDR3 in DNA: TGCGCCAGCAGCCCGACCGGGACCCAAGAGACCCAGTACTTC.

This chain links TRBV20-1 with TRBJ1-1, with D tentatively TRBD1 (6 bases). Germline lookup yields CDR1 DFQATT and CDR2 SNEGSKA (reference sequence). This CDR3 comprises 11 residues. CDR3 residues: CRGTQNTEAFF. DNA of the CDR3: TGCAGGGGGACACAGAACACTGAAGCTTTCTTT.

The V gene is TRBV7-8, the J gene TRBJ2-1; TRBD2 agrees at 8 bases. Germline trimming cut 7 bases from V and 12 bases from J; bases unmatched to any gene: 23. This CDR3 contains 17 residues. The germline gives CDR1 SGHVS, CDR2 FQNEAQ. CDR3 bases: TGTGCCAGCACCATCAAACCGGGACTAGGTTTGGGTAGCGCGCAGTTCTTC. Translated, it gives CASTIKPGLGLGSAQFF. Drawing the rest from reference TRBV7-8 and TRBJ2-1, the complete variable domain is GAGVSQSPRYKVAKRGQDVALRCDPISGHVSLFWYQQALGQGPEFLTYFQNEAQLDKSGLPSDRFFAERPEGSVSTLKIQRTQQEDSAVYLCASTIKPGLGLGSAQFFGPGTRLTVL.

V and J are TRBV6-1 and TRBJ1-5; D gene unclear. Germline loops: CDR1 MNHNS, CDR2 SASEGT. CDR3 length equals 14 residues. V was clipped by 2 bases and J by 15 bases, with 20 bases between them. This chain's CDR3 is CASSEIYRVGPMHF. In DNA form, the CDR3 reads TGTGCCAGCAGTGAAATCTACCGGGTAGGCCCTATGCATTTT.

To note about this clone: Other DNA sequences of this sample code for an identical CDR3. The CDR3 protein is CASSLGQETQYF. The CDR3 nucleotides are TGTGCCAGCAGCTTGGGCCAAGAGACCCAGTACTTC. The chain has TRBV5-4 and TRBJ2-5; D call uncertain. This CDR3 spans 12 amino acids. The germline V and J ends were trimmed by 0 bases and 1 base, with 1 base remaining between them. The germline CDR1 and CDR2 sequences are SGHNT and YYREEE (reference sequence).

V gene TRBV6-1 combines with J gene TRBJ1-2, with TRBD1 identical over 7 bases. CDR3 size: 14 residues. Trimming at V came to 5 bases and at J to 2 bases, leaving 5 bases not matched to a gene. CDR1 and CDR2 from the germline V gene are MNHNS and SASEGT. The DNA for the CDR3 is TGTGCCAGCAGTACAGCAGGGGGGAACTATGGCTACACCTTC. Amino acids: CASSTAGGNYGYTF.

The rearrangement links TRBV27 to TRBJ2-3, with D perhaps TRBD1 or TRBD2 (7 bases each). The germline V gene has CDR1 MNHEY and CDR2 SMNVEV (reference sequence). The CDR3 length is 14 residues. The ends were cut back, 5 bases at V and 6 bases at J, with 15 bases in the middle. The CDR3 DNA follows: TGTGCCAGCAGTACAAGACAGGGAGGGGATACGCAGTATTTT. Translated: CASSTRQGGDTQYF.

CDR3 DNA: TGCGCCAGCAGCTTGGCTATCAGGGAGACCCAGTACTTC. This codes for CASSLAIRETQYF. V usage is TRBV5-1 and J usage is TRBJ2-5; no clear D. The V and J ends lost 0 bases and 5 bases respectively, with 8 bases between them. In germline, CDR1 is SGHRS, CDR2 YFSETQ. The CDR3 covers 13 residues.

This chain links TRBV18 with TRBJ2-5; weak D call: TRBD2 (6 bases). V was trimmed by 4 bases and J by 0 bases, leaving 18 bases between them. The CDR3 spans 17 residues. In germline, CDR1 is KGHSH, CDR2 LQKENI. The CDR3 region is CASSQYRDSNNQETQYF. The CDR3 DNA is TGTGCCAGCTCACAATACCGGGACTCTAATAACCAAGAGACCCAGTACTTC.

V is TRBV5-1 and J is TRBJ2-7; TRBD2 agrees at 10 bases. Per the germline V gene, CDR1 is SGHRS and CDR2 is YFSETQ. With V trimmed by 4 bases and J by 4 bases, 14 bases remained unmatched. This CDR3 has 17 residues. The CDR3 DNA is TGCGCCAGCAGCCCCGGGGTAGCGGGAGGTGTTTTATACGAGCAGTACTTC. Translating it yields CASSPGVAGGVLYEQYF.

The chain combines TRBV4-3 with TRBJ1-1, with 9 bases identical to TRBD1. Germline CDR1 LGHNA, CDR2 YSLEER. The trim removed 0 bases at V and 7 bases at J, leaving 0 bases unmatched. The CDR3 is 13 residues long. The CDR3 here is CASSQETGGEAFF. DNA for the CDR3: TGCGCCAGCAGCCAAGAGACAGGGGGTGAAGCTTTCTTT.

The chain employs TRBV5-5 and TRBJ2-7, with D perhaps given as TRBD1 or TRBD2 (5 bases each). CDR3 length: 14 amino acids. Germline-derived CDR1 and CDR2 are SGHKS and YYEKEE (reference sequence). V was clipped by 0 bases and J by 6 bases, with 13 bases between them. CDR3 loop: CASSLATGAGEQYF. The CDR3, as DNA: TGTGCCAGCAGCTTGGCCACTGGGGCGGGCGAGCAGTACTTC.

The V and J genes are TRBV5-1 and TRBJ2-7, with TRBD1 matching 10 bases. The CDR3 is made up of 14 amino acids. The V gene end was trimmed by 3 bases and the J gene end by 5 bases; junction bases not matched to a gene: 5. Germline CDR1 is SGHRS and CDR2 is YFSETQ. CDR3 sequence: CASSSWGTGDEQYF. CDR3 DNA: TGCGCCAGCAGCTCCTGGGGGACAGGGGACGAGCAGTACTTC. Full variable domain (remainder filled in from reference TRBV5-1 and TRBJ2-7): KAGVTQTPRYLIKTRGQQVTLSCSPISGHRSVSWYQQTPGQGLQFLFEYFSETQRNKGNFPGRFSGRQFSNSRSEMNVSTLELGDSALYLCASSSWGTGDEQYFGPGTRLTVT.

V usage is TRBV5-8 and J usage is TRBJ1-4; D remains unclear. The CDR3 length is 15 residues. CDR1 and CDR2 (germline): SGHTS, YDEGEE. Between the trimmed V and J ends, which lost 4 bases and 7 bases, there was a span of 17 bases. The CDR3: CASSLRDFFGEKLFF. The CDR3 DNA is TGTGCCAGCAGCCTCCGGGATTTTTTCGGTGAAAAACTGTTTTTT.

The rearrangement links TRBV5-6 to TRBJ1-5, with D tentatively TRBD1 (6 bases). The CDR3 contains 15 residues. The V gene lost 1 base and the J gene lost 6 bases, with 14 bases spanning the gap. Germline V gene lookup returns CDR1 SGHDT and CDR2 YYEEEE. The CDR3 sequence: CASSLWGGAGQPQHF. The CDR3 DNA is TGTGCCAGCAGCTTGTGGGGGGGCGCCGGTCAGCCCCAGCATTTT.

The V call is TRBV5-1, the J call TRBJ1-3; D not certain. Per germline, CDR1 SGHRS and CDR2 YFSETQ. CDR3 size: 15 residues. V was cut by 0 bases and J by 0 bases, with 7 bases left in between. CDR3 nucleotide sequence: TGCGCCAGCAGCTTGGGGGTCCTCTCTGGAAACACCATATATTTT. It codes for CASSLGVLSGNTIYF.